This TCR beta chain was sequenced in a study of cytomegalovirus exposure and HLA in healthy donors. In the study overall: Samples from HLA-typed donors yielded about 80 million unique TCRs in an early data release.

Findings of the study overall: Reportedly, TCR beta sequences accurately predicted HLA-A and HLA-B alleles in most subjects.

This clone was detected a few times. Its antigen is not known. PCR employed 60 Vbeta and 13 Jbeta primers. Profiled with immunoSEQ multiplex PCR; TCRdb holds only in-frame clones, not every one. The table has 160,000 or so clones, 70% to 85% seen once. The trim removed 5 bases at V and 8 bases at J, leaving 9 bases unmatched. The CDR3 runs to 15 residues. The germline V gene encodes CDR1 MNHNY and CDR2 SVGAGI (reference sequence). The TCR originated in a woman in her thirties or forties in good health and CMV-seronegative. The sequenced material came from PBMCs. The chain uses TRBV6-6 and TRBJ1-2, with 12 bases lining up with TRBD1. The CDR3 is CASSPTPGQGAGYTF. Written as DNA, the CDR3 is TGTGCCAGCAGTCCTACTCCGGGACAGGGGGCGGGCTACACCTTC.